These 25 T cell receptor beta chains came from one sample sequenced in a study of blood T cell repertoires in COVID-19. Produced via immunoSEQ multiplex PCR; TCRdb's table is partial and in-frame only. The sample consists of approximately 45,000 clones, just over 90% of them appearing once. The sample comprised peripheral blood. The receptors originated from a man in his 70s with acute or convalescent COVID-19.

This chain links TRBV7-9 with TRBJ2-1; D not certain. This CDR3 is 14 amino acids long. V was shortened by 5 bases and J by 2 bases, with 10 bases between the two germline ends. Germline CDR1 is SEHNR and CDR2 is FQNEAQ (reference sequence). The CDR3 DNA sequence: TGTGCCAGCAGCCCTCCTAACCCCTACAATGAGCAGTTCTTC. As protein: CASSPPNPYNEQFF.

The V call is TRBV18, the J call TRBJ1-1, with D hard to call. Germline CDR1 is KGHSH and CDR2 is LQKENI. The CDR3 extends over 16 amino acids. The ends were cut back, 2 bases at V and 4 bases at J, with 17 bases in the middle. DNA of the CDR3: TGTGCCAGCTCACCAGGTAGCGGCCATGGGCCCACTGAAGCTTTCTTT. Translating gives CASSPGSGHGPTEAFF.

The chain carries TRBV24-1 and TRBJ2-7; TRBD1 agrees at 8 bases. Trimming removed 7 bases from V and 1 base from J; junction bases left unmatched: 8. This CDR3 has 15 residues. CDR1 is KGHDR, CDR2 SFDVKD, per germline. The CDR3 here is CATSHGQGLSYEQYF. The CDR3 DNA is TGTGCCACCAGCCACGGACAGGGCCTTTCCTACGAGCAGTACTTC.

The chain combines TRBV19 with TRBJ1-5, with a tentative D call TRBD1 (6 bases). Germline V gene data show CDR1 as LNHDA and CDR2 as SQIVND (reference sequence). The V and J ends lost 6 bases and 7 bases respectively, with 19 bases between them. The CDR3 has 15 amino acids. The CDR3 is CASSVGGPRFQPQHF. The CDR3 DNA reads as TGTGCCAGTAGCGTCGGGGGGCCTCGGTTCCAGCCCCAGCATTTT.

This chain joins TRBV4-2 and TRBJ2-2, with D possibly matching TRBD2 (6 bases). Germline V lookup: CDR1 LGHNA, CDR2 YNFKEQ. The CDR3 runs 13 residues. Trimming removed 0 bases at V and 7 bases at J, with 6 bases between. The CDR3 reads CASSQEGGGELFF. The DNA of the CDR3 is TGTGCCAGCAGCCAAGAGGGAGGCGGGGAGCTGTTTTTT.

The chain uses TRBV19 and TRBJ1-4; D remains ambiguous. The V end lost 4 bases, the J end lost 6 bases, and 12 bases lay between the germline ends. Germline CDR1 and CDR2: LNHDA and SQIVND (reference sequence). CDR3 length equals 14 residues. CDR3 bases: TGTGCCAGTAGTAGAGACCCTGGAGATGAAAAACTGTTTTTT. Amino acids: CASSRDPGDEKLFF.

The chain is built from TRBV18 and TRBJ2-7; TRBD1 agrees at 9 bases. The CDR3 spans 14 residues. The germline CDR1 and CDR2 sequences are KGHSH and LQKENI. The V gene end was trimmed by 2 bases and the J gene end by 4 bases; junction bases not matched to a gene: 3. CDR3 DNA sequence: TGTGCCAGCTCACCAGAGGGACAGGGATACGAGCAGTACTTC. The encoded protein is CASSPEGQGYEQYF.

The chain's CDR3 is CASTLPHTGELFF. The CDR3, as DNA: TGTGCCAGCACCCTACCCCACACCGGGGAGCTGTTTTTT. This rearrangement joins TRBV7-9 to TRBJ2-2; D is unclear. In germline, CDR1 is SEHNR, CDR2 FQNEAQ (reference sequence). Deletions cut 7 bases from V and 3 bases from J, with 9 bases between. CDR3 size: 13 residues.

This clone was recorded once. The rearrangement links TRBV19 to TRBJ2-6; perhaps TRBD2 as D (5 bases). V lost 5 bases, J lost 1 base, and 12 bases lay in between. CDR1 LNHDA and CDR2 SQIVND come from the germline V gene (reference sequence). This CDR3 is built from 16 residues. This chain's CDR3 is CASSPPSLSGANVLTF. CDR3 bases: TGTGCCAGTAGTCCCCCTAGCTTATCTGGGGCCAACGTCCTGACTTTC.

The CDR3 spells CASSFFAGMNEKLFF. The CDR3 DNA sequence: TGTGCCAGCAGCTTCTTCGCAGGGATGAATGAAAAACTGTTTTTT. The chain is built from TRBV5-5 and TRBJ1-4; D is perhaps TRBD1 (5 bases). V was cut by 2 bases and J by 5 bases, with 13 bases left in between. Germline V lookup: CDR1 SGHKS, CDR2 YYEKEE (reference sequence). The CDR3 spans 15 residues.

This clone rates as medium-sized (0.01 to 0.1%). The chain uses TRBV2 and TRBJ2-7; TRBD2 is a possible D gene (5 bases). This CDR3 has 12 residues. V shed 8 bases and J shed 2 bases, with 10 bases lying between them. Germline CDR1 SNHLY, CDR2 FYNNEI. CDR3 region: CASCGEPYEQYF. CDR3 bases: TGTGCCAGCTGTGGGGAGCCCTACGAGCAGTACTTC.

V is TRBV5-6 and J is TRBJ1-5; TRBD1 aligns across 8 bases. The V segment lost 3 bases and the J segment 3 bases; nucleotides outside the gene matches: 8. The germline gives CDR1 SGHDT, CDR2 YYEEEE. The CDR3 runs 16 residues. Written as DNA, the CDR3 is TGTGCCAGCAGCTCGGCAGGGGGCACGTTCAATCAGCCCCAGCATTTT. Amino acid sequence: CASSSAGGTFNQPQHF.

This clone was recorded a few times. The chain is built from TRBV29-1 and TRBJ1-1, with 8 nucleotides matching TRBD1. The CDR3 sequence is 16 residues long. The junction had 8 bases not matched to a gene; V was cut back by 1 base and J by 1 base. Germline values: CDR1 SQVTM, CDR2 ANQGSEA. The CDR3 is CSVEVTGVSRNTEAFF. CDR3 coding DNA: TGCAGCGTTGAAGTGACAGGGGTTAGCCGGAACACTGAAGCTTTCTTT.

The chain employs TRBV7-2 and TRBJ2-1, with D perhaps matching TRBD1 (5 bases). CDR1 SGHTA and CDR2 FQGNSA come from the germline V gene. V was cut by 5 bases and J by 8 bases, with 22 bases left in between. CDR3 length equals 16 residues. CDR3 residues: CASSPQGGSKGDEQFF. DNA of the CDR3: TGTGCCAGCAGCCCCCAAGGTGGGTCCAAAGGGGATGAGCAGTTCTTC.

The chain combines TRBV28 with TRBJ2-1; weak D call: TRBD1 (5 bases). Germline CDR1 is MDHEN and CDR2 is SYDVKM. The CDR3 sequence is 16 residues long. Trimming took 1 base from V and 8 from J, leaving 18 bases between them. The CDR3 loop reads CASSLLETAGFDEQFF. As DNA, the CDR3 is TGTGCCAGCAGTTTATTGGAGACAGCCGGGTTCGATGAGCAGTTCTTC.

The V gene is TRBV18, the J gene TRBJ2-3; 8 bases match TRBD1. Germline V lookup: CDR1 KGHSH, CDR2 LQKENI. Trimming removed 2 bases from V and 6 bases from J; junction bases left unmatched: 7. The length of the CDR3 is 15 residues. The CDR3 loop reads CASSPSQGAADTQYF. As DNA, the CDR3 is TGTGCCAGCTCACCATCTCAGGGGGCGGCTGATACGCAGTATTTT.

The CDR3 nucleotides read TGCGCCAGCAGCCAAGAGGGGAGCGGGAGTTATAATTCACCCCTCCACTTT. It translates to CASSQEGSGSYNSPLHF. The chain couples TRBV4-3 to TRBJ1-6; D call uncertain. CDR1 is LGHNA and CDR2 is YSLEER in the germline V gene. The CDR3 sequence is 17 residues long. The V end lost 0 bases, the J end lost 4 bases, and 13 bases lay between the germline ends.

This chain connects TRBV14 to TRBJ1-5; TRBD1 matches at 7 bases. V lost 3 bases to trimming and J lost 3 bases; unmatched junction nucleotides: 8. Germline-derived CDR1 and CDR2 are SGHDN and FVKESK. This CDR3 region has 16 residues. CDR3 loop: CASSHPGTALNQPQHF. CDR3 in DNA: TGTGCCAGCAGCCACCCCGGGACAGCCCTCAATCAGCCCCAGCATTTT.

V and J are TRBV28 and TRBJ1-5; 9 positions agree with TRBD1. Losses at the gene ends were 9 bases for V and 6 bases for J; bases not matched to a gene: 6. The CDR3 covers 13 residues. Germline V lookup: CDR1 MDHEN, CDR2 SYDVKM. The CDR3 coding sequence is TGTGCCAGTAGGGCGGACAGGGGTCAGCCCCAGCATTTT. Translated, it gives CASRADRGQPQHF.

To note about this clone: Within the sample, other DNA sequences also encode this same CDR3. The chain recombines TRBV3-1 (or the pseudogene TRBV3-2) with TRBJ2-7; D gene uncertain. From germline, CDR1 is LGHDT and CDR2 YNNKEL (reference sequence). The CDR3 is 13 residues long. V was shortened by 0 bases and J by 3 bases, with 6 bases between the two germline ends. The DNA for the CDR3 is TGTGCCAGCAGCCAAGACAACTACTACGAGCAGTACTTC. Its protein product is CASSQDNYYEQYF.

This clone was detected only once. This chain joins TRBV7-8 and TRBJ2-7; D might be TRBD2 (5 bases). The V gene's germline CDR1 is SGHVS and CDR2 FQNEAQ. Trimming took off 0 bases at V and 7 bases at J, with 19 bases between the two ends. This CDR3 has 16 residues. CDR3 sequence (DNA): TGTGCCAGCAGCTTAGCGCGGGCGTTGGGATATACGGAGCAGTACTTC. Amino acid sequence: CASSLARALGYTEQYF.

This chain uses TRBV19 with TRBJ1-2, with D possibly matching TRBD1 (6 bases). V was trimmed by 4 bases and J by 8 bases, leaving 20 bases between them. Germline CDR1 LNHDA, CDR2 SQIVND (reference sequence). The CDR3 length is 15 residues. The CDR3 coding sequence is TGTGCCAGTAGTAGAACGTACAGGGACCCTTGGGGCTACACCTTC. It codes for CASSRTYRDPWGYTF.

This clone came up a few times. This rearrangement joins TRBV5-5 to TRBJ2-4, with 7 bases fitting TRBD1. CDR3 size: 17 residues. Germline CDR1 SGHKS, CDR2 YYEKEE (reference sequence). The J segment lost 1 base and the V segment lost 0 bases, leaving 7 bases of the junction unmatched. The CDR3 reads CASSLEWGQTAKNIQYF. CDR3 coding DNA: TGTGCCAGCAGCTTGGAATGGGGACAGACCGCCAAAAACATTCAGTACTTC. The entire variable domain, with the rest obtained from reference TRBV5-5 and TRBJ2-4, is as follows: DAGVTQSPTHLIKTRGQQVTLRCSPISGHKSVSWYQQVLGQGPQFIFQYYEKEERGRGNFPDRFSARQFPNYSSELNVNALLLGDSALYLCASSLEWGQTAKNIQYFGAGTRLSVL.

The chain joins TRBV10-3 to TRBJ1-3; the match to TRBD1 covers 10 bases. Germline V gene sequence: CDR1 ENHRY, CDR2 SYGVKD. The CDR3 consists of 17 residues. V lost 7 bases and J lost 0; bases outside the gene matches: 9. CDR3: CAIKPGQGILSGNTIYF. CDR3 coding DNA: TGTGCCATCAAACCGGGACAGGGGATTCTCTCTGGAAACACCATATATTTT.

This chain joins TRBV18 and TRBJ1-1; 9 bases match TRBD1. Germline CDR1 KGHSH, CDR2 LQKENI. The CDR3 totals 14 residues. Trimming cost V 6 bases and J 0 bases; bases outside gene matches: 2. The CDR3 DNA is TGTGCCAGCTCCGGGACAGGGCTGAACACTGAAGCTTTCTTT. It is translated as CASSGTGLNTEAFF.